Listed below are T cell receptor beta chains from one sample, sequenced in a study of blood T cell repertoires in COVID-19. The method was immunoSEQ multiplex PCR; TCRdb's version includes in-frame clones alone and lacks a portion of them. The table has approximately 270,000 clones, 75% to 90% seen once; the top ten hold roughly 2.2%. The sequenced sample consisted of peripheral blood. The receptor set was obtained from a man aged 50 or older with acute or convalescent COVID-19. The CDR3 runs from the conserved cysteine through the conserved F or W. The D gene is left open where the match is weak. Only some rows state a clone size, as once, few, many or a class for expanded clones.

few	NA	TRBV7-2	TRBJ1-1	TGTGCCAGCAGTCCTGACTTGAACACTGAAGCTTTCTTT	CASSPDLNTEAFF
NA	TRBD2	TRBV5-4	TRBJ2-3	TGTGCCAGCAGCAGGGATGGACTAGCGGTGCACCGGGATACGCAGTATTTT	CASSRDGLAVHRDTQYF
NA	TRBD1	TRBV9	TRBJ1-6	TGTGCCAGCAGCCCATACCCGGGACAGCCCAATTCACCCCTCCACTTT	CASSPYPGQPNSPLHF
NA	NA	TRBV4-2	TRBJ2-5	TGTGCCAGCAGCCAAGAGCCGAGCCTAGCGTACGAGACCCAGTACTTC	CASSQEPSLAYETQYF
NA	NA	TRBV20-1	TRBJ1-2	TGCAGTGCCCAGGGCCCGGACCGCTCGTACTTC	CSAQGPDRSYF
NA	TRBD2	TRBV7-3	TRBJ2-2	TGTGCCAGCAGCTTAATCCCTAGCGGGGACACCGGGGAGCTGTTTTTT	CASSLIPSGDTGELFF
once	NA	TRBV6-5	TRBJ2-7	TGTGCCAGCAGCGGGACTTATGCCTACGAGCAGTACTTC	CASSGTYAYEQYF
once	TRBD2	TRBV5-1	TRBJ2-5	TGCGCCAGCAGCTTGACTAGCGGGGGTCTTCAAGAGACCCAGTACTTC	CASSLTSGGLQETQYF
NA	NA	TRBV5-1	TRBJ1-1	TGCGCCAGCAGCTTAAGGCCCGCCGCGGAGGACACTGAAGCTTTCTTT	CASSLRPAAEDTEAFF
NA	NA	TRBV4-1	TRBJ2-3	TGCGCCAGCAGCCAAGACGAGGGGGTAAACACAGATACGCAGTATTTT	CASSQDEGVNTDTQYF
NA	TRBD1	TRBV11-1	TRBJ2-7	TGTGCCAGCAGCCGGGACAGGGGGAGCAACGAGCAGTACTTC	CASSRDRGSNEQYF
NA	TRBD1	TRBV4-2	TRBJ1-5	TGTGCCAGCAGCCGAGACAGGGGGCGCAATCAGCCCCAGCATTTT	CASSRDRGRNQPQHF
NA	TRBD2	TRBV11-3	TRBJ2-7	TGTGCCAGTTCCCCGGGACTAGCGTTCTACGAGCAGTACTTC	CASSPGLAFYEQYF
NA	TRBD1	TRBV4-2	TRBJ1-4	TGTGCCAGCAGCCAAGACCAGACAGGGGGGATGGGGAAACTGTTTTTT	CASSQDQTGGMGKLFF
few	NA	TRBV18	TRBJ1-6	TGTGCCAGCTCACCACCGTCAGGGTCGCTGACTAATTCACCCCTCCACTTT	CASSPPSGSLTNSPLHF
NA	NA	TRBV28	TRBJ2-7	TGTGCCAGCAGTTCAGCCGGGGGAGCTTACTACGAGCAGTACTTC	CASSSAGGAYYEQYF
NA	NA	TRBV2	TRBJ1-5	TGTGCCAGCAGTCTACAACAGGCCCTCAATCAGCCCCAGCATTTT	CASSLQQALNQPQHF
NA	NA	TRBV9	TRBJ1-2	TGTGCCAGCAGTTTAGCCGGGGTGGAGGGCTATGGCTACACCTTC	CASSLAGVEGYGYTF
once	NA	TRBV5-1	TRBJ2-5	TGCGCCAGCAGCTCACGGGGAGAGACCCAGTACTTC	CASSSRGETQYF
NA	NA	TRBV24-1	TRBJ2-1	TGTGCCACCAGTGATTTTTCACAGGGAGATGAGCAGTTCTTC	CATSDFSQGDEQFF
NA	TRBD1	TRBV5-4	TRBJ2-2	TGTGCCAGCAGCCCGGGACAGCAGGGCGTGAACACCGGGGAGCTGTTTTTT	CASSPGQQGVNTGELFF
NA	NA	TRBV2	TRBJ1-1	TGTGCCAGCAGTGGGACAGCCAACACTGAAGCTTTCTTT	CASSGTANTEAFF
NA	NA	TRBV5-6	TRBJ1-4	TGTGCCAGCAGCTTGTTGTTGCCAGGCCGCGAAAAACTGTTTTTT	CASSLLLPGREKLFF
many	NA	TRBV19	TRBJ1-5	TGTGCCAGTACCCAGGAACAGCTAAATCAGCCCCAGCATTTT	CASTQEQLNQPQHF
NA	TRBD1	TRBV7-4	TRBJ1-1	TGTGCCAGCAGCCCCGGGACAGGGGGTAGTGTGAACACTGAAGCTTTCTTT	CASSPGTGGSVNTEAFF
once	TRBD2	TRBV11-2	TRBJ2-1	TGTGCCAGCAGCTACCCGCTAGCGGGGCCCTACAATGAGCAGTTCTTC	CASSYPLAGPYNEQFF
NA	NA	TRBV27	TRBJ1-4	TGTGCCAGCAGTTTAAGGTTGGCGGGGGCGCGGGCTAATGAAAAACTGTTTTTT	CASSLRLAGARANEKLFF
NA	NA	TRBV6-5	TRBJ1-5	TGTGCCAGCAGCCAGGGTAACGATCAGCCCCAGCATTTT	CASSQGNDQPQHF
NA	NA	TRBV20-1	TRBJ2-1	TGCAGTGCTAGTATGAGTAGCTCTGAGCAGTTCTTC	CSASMSSSEQFF
NA	TRBD2	TRBV18	TRBJ2-7	TGTGCCAGCTCATTAGGGAGGGAGGCCGAGCAGTACTTC	CASSLGREAEQYF
NA	TRBD2	TRBV7-3	TRBJ2-2	TGTGCCAGCAGCTTATCTAGCGGAAACACCGGGGAGCTGTTTTTT	CASSLSSGNTGELFF
NA	NA	TRBV11-3	TRBJ2-7	TGTGCCAGCAGCCTGGCACCCCTCGGGCAGGGGAACTACGAGCAGTACTTC	CASSLAPLGQGNYEQYF
NA	NA	TRBV30	TRBJ1-3	TGTGCCTGGACCCTTACAGGGCTGATTGGAAACACCATATATTTT	CAWTLTGLIGNTIYF
NA	NA	TRBV5-6	TRBJ2-2	TGTGCCAGCAGTACCGGGACAAAGAACACCGGGGAGCTGTTTTTT	CASSTGTKNTGELFF
NA	NA	TRBV5-1	TRBJ2-1	TGCGCCAGCAGCTTACAGGACGGACGTTACAATGAGCAGTTCTTC	CASSLQDGRYNEQFF
NA	NA	TRBV5-1	TRBJ1-4	TGCGCCAGCTCTCCAGGTACTAATGAAAAACTGTTTTTT	CASSPGTNEKLFF